The T cell receptor (beta chain) described here comes from a study of human T cells and chemical hapten exposure. Study context: Patients, largely female, had alopecia areata, totalis or universalis.

Germline CDR1 and CDR2: KGHSH and LQKENI. The CDR3 runs 13 residues. The V segment lost 3 bases and the J segment 5 bases; nucleotides outside the gene matches: 4. Time point denoted: patch test 1, 2 weeks after DPC sensitization. The treatment denotes: therapeutic diphenylcyclopropenone sensitization with weekly scalp DPC. In the authors' methods: Individual samples carried between roughly 20,000 and 690,600 TCRs, with around 96,000 as the median. TCRdb called the RACE reads again in MiXCR, with one record for every CDR3 protein. In this record, the V and J calls reflect TCRdb's handling and not the investigators' own analysis. The table has fewer than 100,000 distinct CDR3 sequences, approximately 12% seen once. The table lists this clonotype with many counts.

This clonotype was obtained from a woman in her fifties or sixties with alopecia areata. Some clones in this sample may be carry-over from other donors' samples. V usage is TRBV18 and J usage is TRBJ2-7; 7 bases map to TRBD1. Sample: whole blood, taken in connection with sensitization to the hapten diphenylcyclopropenone (DPC). The CDR3 spells CASSPTGWDEQYF. CDR3 coding DNA: TGTGCCAGCTCACCGACAGGGTGGGACGAGCAGTACTTC.